The 13 T cell receptor beta chains listed next were all sequenced from one sample in a study of blood T cells in healthy people across ages. Using a J-beta primer mix together with a sample-barcoded 5' primer, a second PCR was run for roughly 6 to 12 cycles. A single record per CDR3 protein comes from TCRdb applying MiXCR to the 5' RACE reads. The sample includes some 860,000 distinct CDR3 sequences, roughly three fifths of them seen just once. The sequenced sample was blood. These receptors originate from a man aged 35 to 55 in good health.

The chain combines TRBV7-2 with TRBJ2-7; D may match TRBD1 or TRBD2 (5 bases each). Germline CDR1 and CDR2: SGHTA and FQGNSA. V lost 0 bases and J 7 bases, leaving 19 bases between the germline ends. The CDR3 is made up of 16 amino acids. The CDR3 sequence: CASSLAGRPDYNEQYF. In DNA form, the CDR3 reads TGTGCCAGCAGCTTAGCGGGACGGCCTGACTACAATGAGCAGTACTTC.

Many counts were recorded for this clonotype. J is TRBJ1-1 and V is TRBV7-9; D is undetermined. Trimming left V 0 bases short and J 3 bases short, with 17 bases between. The CDR3 loop spans 17 amino acids. Germline loops: CDR1 SEHNR, CDR2 FQNEAQ (reference sequence). CDR3 residues: CASSLAEGWVAYTEAFF. CDR3 in DNA: TGTGCCAGCAGCTTAGCTGAGGGCTGGGTGGCTTACACTGAAGCTTTCTTT.

This chain joins TRBV20-1 and TRBJ2-5; TRBD1 agrees at 7 bases. Trimming took 2 bases from V and 4 from J; bases not matched to a gene: 7. The length of the CDR3 is 14 residues. CDR1 and CDR2 from the germline V gene are DFQATT and SNEGSKA (reference sequence). CDR3 coding DNA: TGCAGTGCTAGACATTCTACAGGGGTAGAGACCCAGTACTTC. Protein product: CSARHSTGVETQYF.

The chain recombines TRBV30 with TRBJ1-2, with unresolved D. Germline CDR1 GTSNPN, CDR2 SVGIG (reference sequence). The CDR3 sequence is 13 residues long. The V and J ends lost 0 bases and 2 bases respectively, with 7 bases between them. The CDR3 DNA reads TGTGCCTGGAGTGTAGTCGGAAACTATGGCTACACCTTC. Translating it yields CAWSVVGNYGYTF.

This clonotype appeared a few times. The chain carries TRBV9 and TRBJ1-6, with D possibly TRBD1 on 5 matching bases. The germline gives CDR1 SGDLS, CDR2 YYNGEE. V was trimmed by 4 bases and J by 7 bases, leaving 18 bases between them. The length of the CDR3 is 16 residues. The CDR3 spells CASSPDWGGSNSPLHF. The CDR3 region has the DNA TGTGCCAGCAGCCCAGACTGGGGGGGATCGAATTCACCCCTCCACTTT.

As for this clonotype: A single base separates this from a much larger clone, so it may be a read error. This rearrangement joins TRBV5-1 to TRBJ2-1; 9 bases agree with TRBD2. Germline lookup yields CDR1 SGHRS and CDR2 YFSETQ. V gave up 7 bases and J gave up 12 bases; unmatched junction bases: 14. The CDR3 consists of 14 residues. This CDR3 reads CASASTRGRGGQFF. The CDR3 DNA is TGCGCCAGCGCGAGTACTCGCGGGAGGGGCGGGCAGTTCTTC. Full variable domain (remainder filled in from reference TRBV5-1 and TRBJ2-1): KAGVTQTPRYLIKTRGQQVTLSCSPISGHRSVSWYQQTPGQGLQFLFEYFSETQRNKGNFPGRFSGRQFSNSRSEMNVSTLELGDSALYLCASASTRGRGGQFFGPGTRLTVL.

The chain joins TRBV4-3 to TRBJ2-6; D is unclear. The V gene's germline CDR1 is LGHNA and CDR2 YSLEER. This CDR3 is 19 amino acids long. Trimming removed 0 bases from V and 3 bases from J, with 18 bases in between. The CDR3 DNA is TGCGCCAGCAGCCAAGAAGGTCCTATCCCCGAGGATGGGGCCAACGTCCTGACTTTC. The encoded protein is CASSQEGPIPEDGANVLTF.

This chain uses TRBV9 with TRBJ2-5; the match to TRBD2 covers 11 bases. The V gene end was trimmed by 3 bases and the J gene end by 11 bases; junction bases not matched to a gene: 30. The CDR3 loop spans 21 amino acids. Germline V lookup: CDR1 SGDLS, CDR2 YYNGEE. The DNA of the CDR3 is TGTGCCAGCAGCGATCGGTCGCACATCCCCGCTAGCGGGGGGCCCCGGGGTGAGCAGTACTTC. It specifies CASSDRSHIPASGGPRGEQYF.

This clonotype showed up just a few times. The chain employs TRBV29-1 and TRBJ2-3; D is undetermined. The CDR3 loop spans 16 amino acids. CDR1 and CDR2 (germline): SQVTM, ANQGSEA. The V end was cut by 7 bases, the J end by 2 bases, with 22 bases between. The CDR3 region is CSALPSLGGTTDTQYF. The CDR3 nucleotides are TGCAGCGCTCTGCCGTCGTTGGGCGGAACCACAGATACGCAGTATTTT.

The chain is built from TRBV27 and TRBJ1-4; the match to TRBD1 covers 9 bases. Losses at the gene ends were 4 bases for V and 7 bases for J; bases not matched to a gene: 13. The germline CDR1 and CDR2 sequences are MNHEY and SMNVEV (reference sequence). This CDR3 comprises 17 residues. CDR3 protein: CASSSLKTGGRGEKLFF. CDR3 DNA: TGTGCCAGCAGTTCCCTTAAGACAGGGGGTAGGGGTGAAAAACTGTTTTTT.

This clonotype has more than one count but fewer than ten. The chain is built from TRBV12-3 or TRBV12-4 and TRBJ2-3; the match to TRBD2 covers 7 bases. V shed 3 bases and J 4 bases; nucleotides not matched to a gene: 10. This CDR3 comprises 16 residues. CDR3 DNA: TGTGCCAGCAGTTTCGATTGGGGGGGTTTACCAGATACGCAGTATTTT. Its protein is CASSFDWGGLPDTQYF.

The CDR3 reads CASSHSDWNNEQFF. The CDR3 DNA reads as TGTGCCAGCAGCCACTCGGACTGGAACAATGAGCAGTTCTTC. The rearrangement joins TRBV3-1 to TRBJ2-1; maybe TRBD2 (5 bases). Germline CDR1 reads LGHDT; CDR2 reads YNNKEL (reference sequence). The CDR3 covers 14 residues. The V end lost 3 bases, the J end lost 5 bases, and 11 bases lay between the germline ends.

V gene TRBV15 combines with J gene TRBJ1-1; D is unclear. The CDR3 runs to 14 residues. Germline CDR1 reads LNHNV; CDR2 reads YYDKDF (reference sequence). The V end was cut by 0 bases, the J end by 6 bases, with 11 bases between. The CDR3 DNA is TGTGCCACCAGCAGAGATATCGGGGTCCCTGAAGCTTTCTTT. As protein: CATSRDIGVPEAFF.